The clone carrying this T cell receptor beta chain was seen once. These data come from a study of cytomegalovirus exposure and HLA in healthy donors. V lost 3 bases and J lost 5, with 16 bases in between. CDR3 length: 15 residues. The germline gives CDR1 LNHDA, CDR2 SQIVND (reference sequence). Both 60 Vbeta primers and 13 Jbeta primers went into the PCR. The assay was immunoSEQ multiplex PCR, and TCRdb's table has in-frame clones only and misses some. This table holds approximately 110,000 clones, under 85% found once. V gene TRBV19 combines with J gene TRBJ1-2; D is ambiguous. The sequencing sample was made of PBMCs. The receptor was isolated from a man aged 30-40 years in good health and CMV-seropositive. This CDR3 reads CASSIDPRSAYGYTF. For the CDR3, the DNA is TGTGCCAGTAGTATTGATCCCCGGAGCGCTTATGGCTACACCTTC.